The present TCR beta chain was sequenced within a study of blood T cell repertoires in COVID-19. Study overall: Some COVID-19 samples were acute and others convalescent; all came from the United States, Italy and Spain. The cDNA or gDNA used as material had been derived from T cells, B-cell-depleted T cells, or PBMCs.

Looked up from germline, CDR1 is MNHEY and CDR2 is SVGAGI. The CDR3 has 16 residues. The ends were cut back, 0 bases at V and 3 bases at J, with 14 bases in the middle. Authors' methods: Quantification of nucleated cells was approximated via reference gene primer amplification. TCRdb keeps only in-frame clones here, not all; method: immunoSEQ multiplex PCR. The DNA gave D and trimming, while V, J and clone size come from that table. Altogether some 150,000 clones are present, 80% to 90% being singletons, with the ten largest covering around 6.7%. The chain is built from TRBV6-5 and TRBJ1-1; D is unclear. The sample was peripheral blood. This TCR was recovered from a woman aged 45-65 years in a cohort sampled during active or convalescent COVID-19. The CDR3 nucleotides are TGTGCCAGCAGTTACTCGCGTCGAACAGCTCACACTGAAGCTTTCTTT. Amino acids: CASSYSRRTAHTEAFF.